These 21 T cell receptor beta chains came from one sample sequenced in a study of blood T cell repertoires in COVID-19. Libraries were prepared by immunoSEQ multiplex PCR; TCRdb keeps only in-frame clonotypes and omits some of them. The table includes about 170,000 clones, 84% detected once. Sequencing was done on a sample of peripheral blood. Receptors originate from an elderly woman with COVID-19, enrolled during active disease.

The chain employs TRBV7-9 and TRBJ1-2, with 9 bases identical to TRBD1. Trimming at V came to 5 bases and at J to 5 bases, leaving 6 bases not matched to a gene. Germline values: CDR1 SEHNR, CDR2 FQNEAQ (reference sequence). This CDR3 contains 14 residues. The CDR3 region is CASSPDRGPYGYTF. CDR3 in DNA: TGTGCCAGCAGCCCGGACAGGGGTCCATATGGCTACACCTTC.

This clone occurred once. Other DNA sequences in this specimen translate into the identical CDR3. The chain has TRBV5-1 and TRBJ2-5; 8 nucleotides line up with TRBD1. Trimming at V came to 5 bases and at J to 5 bases, leaving 8 bases not matched to a gene. The germline gives CDR1 SGHRS, CDR2 YFSETQ. CDR3 length: 14 residues. The CDR3 sequence: CASSSTGVGETQYF. The CDR3 DNA sequence: TGCGCCAGCAGTTCGACAGGGGTTGGGGAGACCCAGTACTTC.

The chain is built from TRBV6-5 and TRBJ2-3; TRBD2 might be the D (5 bases). Germline CDR1 is MNHEY and CDR2 is SVGAGI. V gave up 2 bases and J gave up 6 bases, with 6 bases separating them. The CDR3 has 12 amino acids. The DNA for the CDR3 is TGTGCCAGCAGTTACCCGGGGGATACGCAGTATTTT. Encoded protein: CASSYPGDTQYF.

The chain has TRBV7-3 and TRBJ2-7, with 10 bases matching TRBD2. Germline CDR1 is SGHTA and CDR2 is FQGTGA. CDR3 length: 15 residues. Unmatched junction bases numbered 9, after V lost 5 bases and J lost 5 bases. CDR3 nucleotides: TGTGCCAGCAGCATCGGACTAGCGGACTATAACGAGCAGTACTTC. Translation: CASSIGLADYNEQYF. The full variable domain, with the rest looked up from reference TRBV7-3 and TRBJ2-7, is GAGVSQTPSNKVTEKGKYVELRCDPISGHTALYWYRQSLGQGPEFLIYFQGTGAADDSGLPNDRFFAVRPEGSVSTLKIQRTERGDSAVYLCASSIGLADYNEQYFGPGTRLTVT.

The chain has TRBV19 and TRBJ2-7; 11 bases agree with TRBD1. V lost 9 bases to trimming and J lost 4 bases; unmatched junction nucleotides: 5. CDR1 LNHDA and CDR2 SQIVND come from the germline V gene (reference sequence). The length of the CDR3 is 13 residues. As DNA, the CDR3 is TGTGCCAGAGCCGGGACAGGGGGTTACGAGCAGTACTTC. Amino acids: CARAGTGGYEQYF.

The chain carries TRBV28 and TRBJ2-7; D is unresolved. Deletions cut 7 bases from V and 1 base from J, with 11 bases between. There are 13 residues in the CDR3. Germline V gives CDR1 MDHEN, CDR2 SYDVKM. CDR3 amino acids: CASTIGRSYEQYF. The CDR3 coding sequence is TGTGCCAGCACCATTGGCAGGTCCTACGAGCAGTACTTC.

This clone was counted once. The V call is TRBV6-5, the J call TRBJ1-5; D possibly corresponds to TRBD1 (5 bases). CDR1 and CDR2 from the germline V gene are MNHEY and SVGAGI. Trimming left V 7 bases short and J 4 bases short, with 14 bases between. The CDR3 is 14 residues long. The CDR3 DNA follows: TGTGCCAGCAAAGTCCGGGGGGTTAATCAGCCCCAGCATTTT. Its protein is CASKVRGVNQPQHF.

The chain employs TRBV29-1 and TRBJ2-1; the D gene is possibly TRBD2 (6 bases). The CDR3 consists of 15 residues. The V gene lost 5 bases and the J gene lost 1 base, with 15 bases spanning the gap. Germline V gene data show CDR1 as SQVTM and CDR2 as ANQGSEA. The CDR3 region has the DNA TGCAGCGTTTTGGGCCGGGAGAGGTCCTACAATGAGCAGTTCTTC. It specifies CSVLGRERSYNEQFF.

J is TRBJ2-7 and V is TRBV5-5, with D perhaps matching TRBD1 (5 bases). Trimming pared 0 bases from V and 1 base from J, leaving 8 bases between. This CDR3 has 14 amino acids. The germline gives CDR1 SGHKS, CDR2 YYEKEE (reference sequence). This CDR3 reads CASSLVGQSYEQYF. In nucleotides, the CDR3 is TGTGCCAGCAGCTTGGTAGGACAATCCTACGAGCAGTACTTC.

V usage is TRBV5-1 and J usage is TRBJ2-7, with D possibly being TRBD1 (6 bases). V was pared by 4 bases and J by 4 bases, with 12 bases between. Germline V gene lookup returns CDR1 SGHRS and CDR2 YFSETQ. The length of the CDR3 is 13 residues. CDR3 in DNA: TGCGCCAGCAGCAGGGACAAGAAGTACGAGCAGTACTTC. This sequence encodes CASSRDKKYEQYF.

The chain joins TRBV6-5 to TRBJ1-5; TRBD1 matches at 7 bases. This CDR3 contains 14 residues. V shed 5 bases and J 6 bases; nucleotides not matched to a gene: 7. Germline assignment: CDR1 MNHEY and CDR2 SVGAGI. CDR3 coding DNA: TGTGCCAGCAGTACGACAGGGCTCGGTCAGCCCCAGCATTTT. Residues: CASSTTGLGQPQHF.

Turning to this clone: In the same sample, other DNA sequences code for this CDR3. The chain combines TRBV3-1 (or the pseudogene TRBV3-2) with TRBJ1-1, with 7 bases lining up with TRBD1. This CDR3 comprises 13 residues. Germline-derived CDR1 and CDR2 are LGHDT and YNNKEL (reference sequence). J was trimmed by 1 base and V by 4 bases; bases with no gene match: 0. The CDR3 here is CASSRTGNTEAFF. In nucleotides, the CDR3 is TGTGCCAGCAGCCGGACAGGGAACACTGAAGCTTTCTTT.

The chain couples TRBV9 to TRBJ2-1; TRBD1 aligns across 9 bases. Trimming cost V 0 bases and J 0 bases; bases outside gene matches: 7. The CDR3 totals 18 residues. CDR1 and CDR2 from the germline V gene are SGDLS and YYNGEE. The chain's CDR3 is CASSVDVGGQGSYNEQFF. The CDR3 nucleotides read TGTGCCAGCAGCGTAGATGTGGGGGGACAGGGCTCCTACAATGAGCAGTTCTTC.

The V gene is TRBV28, the J gene TRBJ2-7, with 7 bases identical to TRBD1. From germline, CDR1 is MDHEN and CDR2 SYDVKM. Losses at the gene ends were 5 bases for V and 1 base for J; bases not matched to a gene: 5. The CDR3 is made up of 14 amino acids. The CDR3 is CASSTTGWSYEQYF. The CDR3 nucleotides read TGTGCCAGCAGTACGACAGGGTGGTCCTACGAGCAGTACTTC.

The V call is TRBV7-3, the J call TRBJ2-5, with TRBD2 identical over 10 bases. J lost 4 bases, V lost 2 bases, and 4 bases had no gene match. The CDR3 consists of 15 residues. Germline CDR1 SGHTA, CDR2 FQGTGA. For the CDR3, the DNA is TGTGCCAGCAGCTTACTAGCGGGGGAGGGAGAGACCCAGTACTTC. This gives the protein CASSLLAGEGETQYF.

The chain is built from TRBV9 and TRBJ2-3; 11 bases agree with TRBD2. V was pared by 0 bases and J by 7 bases, with 7 bases of the junction left unmatched. Germline V gene lookup returns CDR1 SGDLS and CDR2 YYNGEE. CDR3 size: 16 residues. The CDR3 spells CASSVELAGGQYTQYF. The CDR3 region has the DNA TGTGCCAGCAGCGTAGAATTAGCGGGAGGGCAATATACGCAGTATTTT.

V usage is TRBV5-1 and J usage is TRBJ1-1; weak D call: TRBD1 (5 bases). Germline assignment: CDR1 SGHRS and CDR2 YFSETQ. V lost 0 bases, J lost 1 base, and 7 bases lay in between. The CDR3 covers 14 residues. The CDR3 nucleotides are TGCGCCAGCAGCTTGGGCAGGGCGAACACTGAAGCTTTCTTT. This gives the protein CASSLGRANTEAFF. The entire variable domain, with the rest obtained from reference TRBV5-1 and TRBJ1-1, is as follows: KAGVTQTPRYLIKTRGQQVTLSCSPISGHRSVSWYQQTPGQGLQFLFEYFSETQRNKGNFPGRFSGRQFSNSRSEMNVSTLELGDSALYLCASSLGRANTEAFFGQGTRLTVV.

This chain links TRBV29-1 with TRBJ2-1, with 9 bases lining up with TRBD1. Germline V gene sequence: CDR1 SQVTM, CDR2 ANQGSEA. The CDR3 runs to 18 residues. Losses at the gene ends were 1 base for V and 3 bases for J; bases not matched to a gene: 13. The CDR3: CSVEGTGAPSSYYNEQFF. The CDR3 bases are TGCAGCGTTGAAGGGACAGGGGCCCCTTCATCCTACTACAATGAGCAGTTCTTC.

The chain couples TRBV5-6 to TRBJ2-3; the match to TRBD1 covers 7 bases. V was pared by 4 bases and J by 0 bases, with 11 bases of the junction left unmatched. The CDR3 extends over 17 amino acids. CDR1 and CDR2 (germline): SGHDT, YYEEEE. CDR3 nucleotides: TGTGCCAGCAGCCACGCACCTGGCAGGGGGAGCACAGATACGCAGTATTTT. Protein product: CASSHAPGRGSTDTQYF.

This clone was observed a single time. J is TRBJ2-3 and V is TRBV28; 7 bases match TRBD1. There are 16 residues in the CDR3. Germline-derived CDR1 and CDR2 are MDHEN and SYDVKM. Germline trimming cut 1 base from V and 1 base from J; bases unmatched to any gene: 5. The DNA of the CDR3 is TGTGCCAGCAGTTTATTAAGTGACAGGGGCACAGATACGCAGTATTTT. As protein: CASSLLSDRGTDTQYF.

The chain carries TRBV18 and TRBJ1-5; TRBD1 is a possible D gene (6 bases). Deletions cut 3 bases from V and 3 bases from J, with 9 bases between. This CDR3 is 14 amino acids long. Germline V CDR1 and CDR2: KGHSH, LQKENI. DNA of the CDR3: TGTGCCAGCTCACCCACAGGGTACAATCAGCCCCAGCATTTT. Amino acid sequence: CASSPTGYNQPQHF.